Shown below are 28 T cell receptor beta chains from a single sample sequenced in a study of beta chain features in type 1 diabetes. The entirety of the isolated RNA underwent reverse transcription, so expressed TCRB transcripts were sequenced. Profiled with immunoSEQ multiplex PCR; TCRdb holds only in-frame clones, not every one. The data contain about 24,000 clones, 60% to 80% of them singletons. The specimen was Tregs from blood. Every receptor here comes from a woman aged 40-49 years in good health.

This clone came up a few times. The rearrangement joins TRBV7-2 to TRBJ1-5; 7 bases fit TRBD1. Trimming removed 5 bases from V and 1 base from J; junction bases left unmatched: 11. Germline V gene sequence: CDR1 SGHTA, CDR2 FQGNSA. The CDR3 length is 17 residues. The CDR3 sequence is CASSPTTGSRSNQPQHF. In DNA, the CDR3 is TGTGCCAGCAGCCCGACGACAGGGAGCAGGAGCAATCAGCCCCAGCATTTT.

CDR3 sequence (DNA): TGCAGCGTTGAATCCCCCGCGGAGCGGGGGAGATACGAGCAGTACTTC. Translation gives CSVESPAERGRYEQYF. The chain couples TRBV29-1 to TRBJ2-7; 8 bases match TRBD2. Germline loops: CDR1 SQVTM, CDR2 ANQGSEA. J lost 4 bases, V lost 2 bases, and 13 bases had no gene match. This CDR3 has 16 amino acids.

The V gene is TRBV18, the J gene TRBJ2-7, with 9 bases that match TRBD1. Per germline, CDR1 KGHSH and CDR2 LQKENI. After removal of 2 bases from V and 7 bases from J, the junction contained 6 bases not matched to a gene. The CDR3 has 14 residues. The CDR3 DNA follows: TGTGCCAGCTCACCATCCCGGACAGGGGAGGAGCAGTACTTC. As protein: CASSPSRTGEEQYF. The whole variable domain, remainder taken from reference TRBV18 and TRBJ2-7, is NAGVMQNPRHLVRRRGQEARLRCSPMKGHSHVYWYRQLPEEGLKFMVYLQKENIIDESGMPKERFSAEFPKEGPSILRIQQVVRGDSAAYFCASSPSRTGEEQYFGPGTRLTVT.

V gene TRBV23-1 combines with J gene TRBJ1-4; D gene uncertain. TRBV23-1 is sorted into the ORF group, with uncertain function. Deletions cut 1 base from V and 7 bases from J, with 10 bases between. CDR3 length equals 14 residues. CDR3 amino acids: CASSQWNSGEKLFF. CDR3 nucleotides: TGCGCCAGCAGTCAATGGAATTCAGGTGAAAAACTGTTTTTT.

This clone was seen only a few times. The J gene is TRBJ2-3, the V gene TRBV11-2; a possible D gene is TRBD1 (6 bases). CDR3 size: 16 residues. Germline V gene lookup returns CDR1 SGHAT and CDR2 FQNNGV. V was clipped by 7 bases and J by 0 bases, with 17 bases between them. CDR3 sequence reads: CASTPRGTGSTDTQYF. For the CDR3, the DNA is TGTGCCAGCACCCCCAGGGGAACTGGGAGCACAGATACGCAGTATTTT.

This clone was observed a handful of times. The chain carries TRBV19 and TRBJ1-1, with D tentatively TRBD1 (6 bases). V lost 7 bases and J lost 0, with 9 bases in between. The CDR3 contains 13 residues. The germline gives CDR1 LNHDA, CDR2 SQIVND (reference sequence). The CDR3 DNA reads TGTGCCAGTAAGACAGGCGTGAACACTGAAGCTTTCTTT. It codes for CASKTGVNTEAFF.

This chain uses TRBV5-5 with TRBJ2-5; TRBD2 matches 9 bases. The CDR3 consists of 15 residues. Germline V CDR1 and CDR2: SGHKS, YYEKEE (reference sequence). V was clipped by 0 bases and J by 5 bases; unmatched bases: 5. DNA of the CDR3: TGTGCCAGCAGCTTGGGTCTAGCGGGGTTGGAGACCCAGTACTTC. This codes for CASSLGLAGLETQYF.

The chain joins TRBV2 to TRBJ2-1, with 9 bases that match TRBD2. Germline-derived CDR1 and CDR2 are SNHLY and FYNNEI. CDR3 size: 15 residues. The trim removed 3 bases at V and 7 bases at J, leaving 7 bases unmatched. The DNA of the CDR3 is TGTGCCAGCAGTGATGGCGGGGGGGCTACGAATGAGCAGTTCTTC. This sequence encodes CASSDGGGATNEQFF.

This clone came up once. This chain uses TRBV5-4 with TRBJ2-7, with TRBD1 identical over 9 bases. The germline CDR1 and CDR2 sequences are SGHNT and YYREEE (reference sequence). The junction had 8 bases not matched to a gene; V was cut back by 4 bases and J by 3 bases. CDR3 length: 15 residues. DNA of the CDR3: TGTGCCAGCAGCGGTACCGGGACAGGGTACTACGAGCAGTACTTC. The encoded protein is CASSGTGTGYYEQYF.

The chain joins TRBV4-1 to TRBJ1-1; unclear D gene. Germline V gene data show CDR1 as MGHRA and CDR2 as YSYEKL. Trimming took 0 bases from V and 5 from J, leaving 7 bases between them. CDR3 length: 13 residues. CDR3 sequence: CASSQDRGTEAFF. In DNA, the CDR3 is TGCGCCAGCAGCCAAGATCGAGGAACTGAAGCTTTCTTT.

The rearrangement joins TRBV5-1 to TRBJ2-7; D is possibly TRBD1 (6 bases). The CDR3 contains 13 residues. Looked up from germline, CDR1 is SGHRS and CDR2 is YFSETQ. V dropped 1 base and J dropped 6 bases, with 11 bases sitting between them. CDR3 region: CASSLLGATEQYF. The CDR3 DNA sequence: TGCGCCAGCAGCTTGCTGGGGGCGACCGAGCAGTACTTC.

The rearrangement links TRBV5-6 to TRBJ2-1; the match to TRBD2 covers 8 bases. The V segment lost 2 bases and the J segment 9 bases; nucleotides outside the gene matches: 13. This CDR3 region has 16 residues. CDR1 is SGHDT, CDR2 YYEEEE, per germline. CDR3 bases: TGTGCCAGCAGCTTTCCTCTAGCGGGCGGAGCTATTGAGCAGTTCTTC. It encodes CASSFPLAGGAIEQFF.

This clone appeared a few times. The chain employs TRBV15 and TRBJ1-4; D possibly corresponds to TRBD1 (5 bases). V shed 0 bases and J shed 10 bases, with 9 bases lying between them. This CDR3 comprises 13 residues. The germline V gene has CDR1 LNHNV and CDR2 YYDKDF (reference sequence). The CDR3 reads CATSRDFQGKLFF. CDR3 sequence (DNA): TGTGCCACCAGCAGAGATTTTCAGGGAAAACTGTTTTTT. The variable domain in full, with the rest retrieved from reference TRBV15 and TRBJ1-4, is DAMVIQNPRYQVTQFGKPVTLSCSQTLNHNVMYWYQQKSSQAPKLLFHYYDKDFNNEADTPDNFQSRRPNTSFCFLDIRSPGLGDTAMYLCATSRDFQGKLFFGSGTQLSVL.

The chain is built from TRBV20-1 and TRBJ2-7; D uncertain. Deletions cut 5 bases from V and 4 bases from J, with 9 bases between. The CDR3 has 11 residues. CDR1 is DFQATT, CDR2 SNEGSKA, per germline (reference sequence). The CDR3 DNA reads TGCAGTGCTCCCAAAGAGTACGAGCAGTACTTC. Translation: CSAPKEYEQYF.

With respect to this clone: Other DNA sequences in the sample encode the same CDR3. The rearrangement links TRBV11-2 to TRBJ2-7, with 7 nucleotides matching TRBD2. The CDR3 extends over 15 amino acids. V lost 1 base to trimming and J lost 3 bases; unmatched junction nucleotides: 6. The germline gives CDR1 SGHAT, CDR2 FQNNGV. This chain's CDR3 is CASSLVTGGDYEQYF. The CDR3 DNA reads TGTGCCAGCAGCTTAGTAACGGGGGGTGACTACGAGCAGTACTTC.

The sample holds a few counts of this clone. The CDR3 spells CASGQGFGEQYF. CDR3 DNA sequence: TGCGCCAGCGGACAGGGGTTCGGCGAGCAGTACTTC. The chain joins TRBV5-1 to TRBJ2-7; 9 positions match TRBD1. V trimming: 7 bases; J trimming: 6 bases; junction bases outside the gene matches: 5. The CDR3 is 12 residues long. Germline values: CDR1 SGHRS, CDR2 YFSETQ.

The gene calls are TRBV11-2 and TRBJ2-2; unclear D gene. The CDR3 extends over 13 amino acids. Germline V gene data show CDR1 as SGHAT and CDR2 as FQNNGV. Trimming shortened V by 1 base and J by 3 bases, and 3 bases separated the two germline ends. In DNA, the CDR3 is TGTGCCAGCAGCTTAGCAGACACCGGGGAGCTGTTTTTT. This sequence encodes CASSLADTGELFF.

This clone was detected only a few times. V and J are TRBV19 and TRBJ2-3; TRBD2 might be the D (6 bases). Trimming stripped 3 bases from V and 0 bases from J, with 13 bases between. The V gene's germline CDR1 is LNHDA and CDR2 SQIVND (reference sequence). The CDR3 is made up of 16 amino acids. Here the CDR3 reads CASSIGTPSSTDTQYF. The DNA of the CDR3 is TGTGCCAGTAGTATCGGGACTCCTTCTAGCACAGATACGCAGTATTTT.

The chain uses TRBV19 and TRBJ1-2; tentative D call: TRBD1 (6 bases). The germline gives CDR1 LNHDA, CDR2 SQIVND (reference sequence). V was clipped by 7 bases and J by 7 bases, with 19 bases between them. The CDR3 length is 14 residues. CDR3 DNA sequence: TGTGCCAGTAAGTTGAGAGTGACAGGAGGTGGCTACACCTTC. Protein: CASKLRVTGGGYTF.

The chain has TRBV5-8 and TRBJ2-5; perhaps TRBD1 as D (6 bases). The CDR3 is 13 amino acids. Between the trimmed V and J ends, which lost 4 bases and 3 bases, there was a span of 10 bases. Germline lookup yields CDR1 SGHTS and CDR2 YDEGEE. In DNA form, the CDR3 reads TGTGCCAGCAGCATCCGGGACAAAGAGACCCAGTACTTC. Its protein product is CASSIRDKETQYF.

The chain couples TRBV4-2 to TRBJ2-7; no definite D call. This CDR3 has 15 amino acids. Germline V gives CDR1 LGHNA, CDR2 YNFKEQ. The ends were cut back, 4 bases at V and 0 bases at J, with 13 bases in the middle. In nucleotides, the CDR3 is TGTGCCAGCAGCCTCAACAGTGCCAGCTCCTACGAGCAGTACTTC. Its translation is CASSLNSASSYEQYF.

The chain employs TRBV7-2 and TRBJ2-4, with 7 bases identical to TRBD1. CDR3 length: 16 amino acids. With V trimmed by 5 bases and J by 1 base, 8 bases remained unmatched. The germline CDR1 and CDR2 sequences are SGHTA and FQGNSA. The DNA of the CDR3 is TGTGCCAGCAGCCTACAGGGGTCCTTTGCCAAAAACATTCAGTACTTC. This sequence encodes CASSLQGSFAKNIQYF.

CDR3 loop: CAIRMTGKDEQYF. CDR3 sequence (DNA): TGTGCCATCAGGATGACAGGGAAGGACGAGCAGTACTTC. The J gene is TRBJ2-7, the V gene TRBV10-3; TRBD1 matches 7 bases. The CDR3 totals 13 residues. Unmatched junction bases numbered 7, after V lost 6 bases and J lost 5 bases. CDR1 is ENHRY, CDR2 SYGVKD, per germline.

This clone was seen more than once but under ten times. This chain connects TRBV4-3 to TRBJ2-7, with 7 bases identical to TRBD1. The CDR3 sequence is 15 residues long. Germline-derived CDR1 and CDR2 are LGHNA and YSLEER. Unmatched junction bases numbered 4, after V lost 1 base and J lost 1 base. CDR3 sequence reads: CASSQGQGHSYEQYF. The CDR3 bases are TGCGCCAGCAGCCAAGGACAGGGCCATTCCTACGAGCAGTACTTC.

This clone has more than one count but fewer than ten. This chain uses TRBV2 with TRBJ2-7, with TRBD2 identical over 10 bases. CDR1 and CDR2 from the germline V gene are SNHLY and FYNNEI. Trimming at V came to 7 bases and at J to 1 base, leaving 4 bases not matched to a gene. The CDR3 runs to 14 residues. DNA for the CDR3: TGTGCCAGCAAGACTAGCGGGTTTTCCTACGAGCAGTACTTC. Amino acids: CASKTSGFSYEQYF. Full variable domain (remainder filled in from reference TRBV2 and TRBJ2-7): EPEVTQTPSHQVTQMGQEVILRCVPISNHLYFYWYRQILGQKVEFLVSFYNNEISEKSEIFDDQFSVERPDGSNFTLKIRSTKLEDSAMYFCASKTSGFSYEQYFGPGTRLTVT.

The rearrangement joins TRBV2 to TRBJ2-2; D is perhaps TRBD1 (5 bases). The V and J ends lost 4 bases and 6 bases respectively, with 12 bases between them. The CDR3 is 14 residues long. Germline CDR1 reads SNHLY; CDR2 reads FYNNEI. The CDR3, as DNA: TGTGCCAGCAGTGGCAGGGCGGTGGCCGGGGAGCTGTTTTTT. Protein product: CASSGRAVAGELFF.

This clone was found a few times. The DNA for the CDR3 is TGTGCCAGCAGCTTAGTTTCCTCTTCCGGAAACACCATATATTTT. Encoded protein: CASSLVSSSGNTIYF. The chain is built from TRBV7-2 and TRBJ1-3; D not resolved. The V and J ends lost 1 base and 4 bases respectively, with 11 bases between them. The CDR3 spans 15 residues. CDR1 and CDR2 from the germline V gene are SGHTA and FQGNSA.

The chain joins TRBV2 to TRBJ1-5; D unresolved. Trimming took 8 bases from V and 0 from J, leaving 8 bases between them. Germline V gene sequence: CDR1 SNHLY, CDR2 FYNNEI. The length of the CDR3 is 13 residues. The CDR3 sequence is CASGRGSNQPQHF. CDR3 DNA sequence: TGTGCCAGCGGTCGGGGTAGCAATCAGCCCCAGCATTTT.